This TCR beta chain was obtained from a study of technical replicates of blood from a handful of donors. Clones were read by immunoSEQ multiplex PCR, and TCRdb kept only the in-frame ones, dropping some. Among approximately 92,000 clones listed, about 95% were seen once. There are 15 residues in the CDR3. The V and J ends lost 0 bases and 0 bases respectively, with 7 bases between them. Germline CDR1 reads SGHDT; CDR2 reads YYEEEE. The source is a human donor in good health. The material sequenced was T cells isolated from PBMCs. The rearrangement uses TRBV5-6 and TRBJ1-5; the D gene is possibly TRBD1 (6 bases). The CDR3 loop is CASSLGGGSNQPQHF. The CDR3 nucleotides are TGTGCCAGCAGCTTGGGAGGGGGTAGCAATCAGCCCCAGCATTTT.